Listed below are T cell receptor beta chains from one sample, sequenced in a study of cytomegalovirus exposure and HLA in healthy donors. Measured with immunoSEQ multiplex PCR; TCRdb has only the in-frame clones, and not every one. The sample includes tens of thousands of clones, 82% of them seen just once. Source material: PBMCs. The receptor set was obtained from a woman younger than 30 in good health and CMV-seropositive. Each CDR3 is given with its conserved first and last residue. The order of the fields is J gene, clone size, D gene, V gene, CDR3 DNA, CDR3 protein. The D gene is left open where the match is weak. Some rows have no size entry. The others give once, few or many, or a class for an expanded clone.

TRBJ1-1	NA	NA	TRBV5-1	TGCGCCAGCAGCTTGACCGTCTTAACGAGGAACACTGAAGCTTTCTTT	CASSLTVLTRNTEAFF
TRBJ2-1	once	NA	TRBV6-5	TGTGCCAGCAGTTATGCACTAGTGCGCTCCTACAATGAGCAGTTCTTC	CASSYALVRSYNEQFF
TRBJ2-5	NA	TRBD2	TRBV5-6	TGTGCCAGCACCGCTCGGGGGACTAGCGGGAGGGGGGAGACCCAGTACTTC	CASTARGTSGRGETQYF
TRBJ1-5	NA	NA	TRBV30	TGTGCCTGGAGTGTTGGTCAGGTCAATCAGCCCCAGCATTTT	CAWSVGQVNQPQHF
TRBJ2-5	NA	TRBD1	TRBV7-8	TGTGCCAGCAGCTTAGAGCCCGGACAGGGTGGAGAGACCCAGTACTTC	CASSLEPGQGGETQYF
TRBJ1-5	NA	NA	TRBV5-8	TGTGCCAGCAGCTTACAGGGCAGGGGTGGGCCCCAGCATTTT	CASSLQGRGGPQHF
TRBJ1-2	NA	NA	TRBV16	TGTGCCAGCGGCCATGGAGGGAAGCCCGACTATGGCTACACCTTC	CASGHGGKPDYGYTF
TRBJ2-3	NA	TRBD2	TRBV7-9	TGTGCCAGCAGCTTAAGCCATGTGAGCGGGAGTACAGATACGCAGTATTTT	CASSLSHVSGSTDTQYF
TRBJ2-7	NA	TRBD2	TRBV25-1	TGTGCCAGCACCCCCGGACAGGTTCTGCGGGGGGGGATCTACGAGCAGTACTTC	CASTPGQVLRGGIYEQYF
TRBJ1-3	NA	TRBD1	TRBV7-2	TGTGCCAGCACCTTGACATCCGGGACAGATGGATACACCATATATTTT	CASTLTSGTDGYTIYF
TRBJ2-7	NA	NA	TRBV19	TGTGCCAGTAGTATGGGTGGTAAGGGGAACGAGCAGTACTTC	CASSMGGKGNEQYF
TRBJ1-2	NA	NA	TRBV28	TGTGCCAGCAGTTTTTACAGAGGCTACACCTTC	CASSFYRGYTF
TRBJ1-6	NA	TRBD1	TRBV5-1	TGCGCCAGCAGCCCCTCCGGGACAGGGCCTTCACCCCTCCACTTT	CASSPSGTGPSPLHF
TRBJ2-7	NA	NA	TRBV7-9	TGTGCCAGCAGCCCCGCTGCGGGGCACTACGAGCAGTACTTC	CASSPAAGHYEQYF
TRBJ1-2	NA	TRBD1	TRBV28	TGTGCCAGCAGGGGAACCGGAACAGGGGTAAACTATGGCTACACCTTC	CASRGTGTGVNYGYTF
TRBJ2-2	NA	NA	TRBV7-2	TGTGCCAGCAGCTTATCTCGTTCCACCGGGGAGCTGTTTTTT	CASSLSRSTGELFF
TRBJ1-1	once	NA	TRBV30	TGTGCCTGGAGTGCAGGTATCATGAACACTGAAGCTTTCTTT	CAWSAGIMNTEAFF
TRBJ2-7	NA	TRBD2	TRBV5-1	TGCGCCAGCAGCGATGAGGGACTAGCGGGGTTCGGCTACGAGCAGTACTTC	CASSDEGLAGFGYEQYF
TRBJ2-7	few	TRBD2	TRBV28	TGTGCCAGCAGCTTGAGCGGGAGGGGGTACGAGCAGTACTTC	CASSLSGRGYEQYF
TRBJ2-5	once	TRBD2	TRBV5-6	TGTGCCAGCAGCGGCGGGAGAGGAGAGACCCAGTACTTC	CASSGGRGETQYF
TRBJ1-4	NA	NA	TRBV5-5	TGTGCCAGCAGCCCCGTTGGCAGCGCTAATGAAAAACTGTTTTTT	CASSPVGSANEKLFF
TRBJ1-4	NA	TRBD1	TRBV4-2	TGTGCCAGCAGCCAGGGACAGGGGTTTGCAACTAATGAAAAACTGTTTTTT	CASSQGQGFATNEKLFF
TRBJ2-3	NA	TRBD2	TRBV5-1	TGCGCCAGCAGCTTGGTGGCGGGAGGGCCCACAGATACGCAGTATTTT	CASSLVAGGPTDTQYF
TRBJ2-3	NA	NA	TRBV6-4	TGTGCCAGTAGTGCACAGGGAAGCACAGATACGCAGTATTTT	CASSAQGSTDTQYF
TRBJ2-7	NA	NA	TRBV28	TGTGCCAGCAGCCGGGACTCAAGTCCCTACGAGCAGTACTTC	CASSRDSSPYEQYF
TRBJ2-2	NA	NA	TRBV19	TGTGCCAGTAGTATCCGACTAGGCACCGGGGAGCTGTTTTTT	CASSIRLGTGELFF
TRBJ2-7	NA	NA	TRBV19	TGTGCCAGTAGTATGAGGGTCATCAGCGAGCAGTACTTC	CASSMRVISEQYF
TRBJ1-1	once	NA	TRBV7-9	TGTTCCAGCGGATTACAGGGTTTGAACACTGAAGCTTTCTTT	CSSGLQGLNTEAFF
TRBJ1-5	NA	NA	TRBV9	TGTGCCAGCAGCGTAGACGGGATGAGCAATCAGCCCCAGCATTTT	CASSVDGMSNQPQHF
TRBJ2-1	NA	TRBD2	TRBV7-8	TGTGCCAGCAGCTGGCGACTAGCGGGAGGGAGCGATGAGCAGTTCTTC	CASSWRLAGGSDEQFF
TRBJ2-6	NA	TRBD2	TRBV4-3	TGCGCCAGCAGCCACGGGGGGACTTCTACTGGGGCCAACGTCCTGACTTTC	CASSHGGTSTGANVLTF
TRBJ1-2	NA	NA	TRBV5-5	TGTGCCAGCAGCTTAGTCCCGGGTCGAAGCTACACCTTC	CASSLVPGRSYTF
TRBJ2-1	NA	NA	TRBV6-4	TGTGCCAGCAGTCACGGGGGGCCGGGAGGCAATGAGCAGTTCTTC	CASSHGGPGGNEQFF
TRBJ2-1	NA	TRBD2	TRBV27	TGTGCCAGCCAGGCCACTAGCGGGAGGGCCCTCGTGAATGAGCAGTTCTTC	CASQATSGRALVNEQFF
TRBJ1-5	NA	NA	TRBV7-9	TGTGCCAGCAGCTTTGGAGGTACTGGGGTGGGGAATCAGCCCCAGCATTTT	CASSFGGTGVGNQPQHF
TRBJ2-7	NA	NA	TRBV9	TGTGCCAGCAGCGTATCCTCCGCCGACAGATTAGGGGCCTACGAGCAGTACTTC	CASSVSSADRLGAYEQYF
TRBJ1-3	NA	NA	TRBV7-9	TGTGCCAGCAGCTCGCGAGGATTTACTGGAAACACCATATATTTT	CASSSRGFTGNTIYF
TRBJ2-7	NA	NA	TRBV25-1	TGTGCCAGCAGCCACCCATTGACTTACGAGCAGTACTTC	CASSHPLTYEQYF
TRBJ1-1	few	TRBD1	TRBV5-8	TGTGCCAGCAGCTCCGGGTTGGGGACAGTCACTGAAGCTTTCTTT	CASSSGLGTVTEAFF
TRBJ1-2	NA	TRBD1	TRBV29-1	TGCAGCGTGGAGGGGGGAAGGGACAGGGGCCTCCCCGGCTATGGCTACACCTTC	CSVEGGRDRGLPGYGYTF
TRBJ2-3	NA	NA	TRBV21-1	TGTGCCAGCAGCAAACGGGGAGGGAGAGATACGCAGTATTTT	CASSKRGGRDTQYF